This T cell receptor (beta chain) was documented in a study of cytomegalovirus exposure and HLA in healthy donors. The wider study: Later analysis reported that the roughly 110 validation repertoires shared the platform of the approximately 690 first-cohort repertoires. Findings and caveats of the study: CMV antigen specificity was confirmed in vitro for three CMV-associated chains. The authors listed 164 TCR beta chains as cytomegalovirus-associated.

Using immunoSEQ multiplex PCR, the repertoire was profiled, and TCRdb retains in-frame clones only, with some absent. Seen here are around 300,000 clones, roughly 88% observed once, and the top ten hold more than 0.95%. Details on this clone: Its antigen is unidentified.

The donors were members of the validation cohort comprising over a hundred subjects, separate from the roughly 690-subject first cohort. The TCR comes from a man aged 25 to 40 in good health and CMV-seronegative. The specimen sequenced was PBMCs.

The CDR3: CASRRQGGTDTQYF. The CDR3, as DNA: TGCGCCAGCAGAAGACAGGGCGGGACAGATACGCAGTATTTT. The V call is TRBV23-1, the J call TRBJ2-3, with 7 bases aligning to TRBD1. TRBV23-1 is filed as an ORF, its function uncertain. V lost 6 bases and J lost 3; bases outside the gene matches: 6. The CDR3 spans 14 residues.